What follows are 28 T cell receptor beta chains derived from one specimen sequenced in a study of T cell responses to AZD1222 COVID-19 vaccine. Clones were sequenced by immunoSEQ multiplex PCR, and TCRdb holds only the in-frame ones, with some missing. The sample consists of some 150,000 clones, around 93% of them appearing once. The sequencing used peripheral blood, collected on day 0 of AZD1222 vaccination. The receptors come from an adult in good health.

The gene calls are TRBV19 and TRBJ1-3; D is ambiguous. The CDR3 is 17 residues long. Germline V gene data show CDR1 as LNHDA and CDR2 as SQIVND (reference sequence). The V gene lost 4 bases and the J gene lost 0 bases, with 16 bases spanning the gap. In nucleotides, the CDR3 is TGTGCCAGTAGTACTCCCGGGAGCCCTGGCTCTGGAAACACCATATATTTT. This translates into CASSTPGSPGSGNTIYF.

The V and J genes are TRBV3-1 (or the pseudogene TRBV3-2) and TRBJ1-3, with no clear D. CDR1 and CDR2 (germline): LGHDT, YNNKEL (reference sequence). The CDR3 has 12 amino acids. V lost 2 bases, J lost 5 bases, and 4 bases lay in between. CDR3 sequence: CASSQLRNTIYF. The CDR3 DNA reads TGTGCCAGCAGCCAACTGAGAAACACCATATATTTT.

CDR3 region: CASSTATGNQPQHF. The CDR3 DNA reads as TGTGCCAGCAGTACCGCTACAGGGAATCAGCCCCAGCATTTT. The chain is built from TRBV2 and TRBJ1-5, with D possibly being TRBD1 (6 bases). Trimming cost V 5 bases and J 4 bases, with 12 bases left between them. The CDR3 has 14 residues. Germline-derived CDR1 and CDR2 are SNHLY and FYNNEI.

The genes are TRBV2 and TRBJ1-2; no firm D call. Germline CDR1 SNHLY, CDR2 FYNNEI. The ends were cut back, 6 bases at V and 1 base at J, with 12 bases in the middle. The CDR3 runs to 14 residues. CDR3 coding DNA: TGTGCCAGCAGACACAGAAGAAATAACTATGGCTACACCTTC. It specifies CASRHRRNNYGYTF.

The J gene is TRBJ2-7, the V gene TRBV7-2, with 11 positions matching TRBD2. Germline V gives CDR1 SGHTA, CDR2 FQGNSA. The CDR3 is 16 residues long. The V and J ends lost 3 bases and 4 bases, in that order; junction bases with no gene match: 8. The CDR3 loop reads CASSFGLAGGAYEQYF. The CDR3 region has the DNA TGTGCCAGCAGCTTCGGACTAGCGGGCGGAGCGTACGAGCAGTACTTC. Using reference TRBV7-2 and TRBJ2-7 for the parts outside the CDR3, the full variable domain is GAGVSQSPSNKVTEKGKDVELRCDPISGHTALYWYRQSLGQGLEFLIYFQGNSAPDKSGLPSDRFSAERTGGSVSTLTIQRTQQEDSAVYLCASSFGLAGGAYEQYFGPGTRLTVT.

V gene TRBV2 combines with J gene TRBJ2-7, with 13 bases fitting TRBD2. Trimming at V came to 5 bases and at J to 4 bases, leaving 5 bases not matched to a gene. Germline CDR1 SNHLY, CDR2 FYNNEI. This CDR3 comprises 15 residues. DNA of the CDR3: TGTGCCAGCAGTCACGGACTAGCGGGAGCTTACGAGCAGTACTTC. It translates to CASSHGLAGAYEQYF.

The CDR3 reads CASSATVVGNQPQHF. The CDR3 DNA sequence: TGCGCCAGCAGTGCGACGGTTGTGGGCAATCAGCCCCAGCATTTT. The chain couples TRBV23-1 to TRBJ1-5; D remains unclear. TRBV23-1 belongs to the ORF category, with a function that is uncertain. There are 15 residues in the CDR3. Trimming stripped 5 bases from V and 2 bases from J, with 13 bases between.

This chain connects TRBV27 to TRBJ1-5; D ambiguous. CDR3 length equals 14 residues. V lost 5 bases, J lost 1 base, and 9 bases lay in between. CDR1 and CDR2 (germline): MNHEY, SMNVEV (reference sequence). Written as DNA, the CDR3 is TGTGCCAGCAGTCTAGTGGGGAGCAATCAGCCCCAGCATTTT. Translating it yields CASSLVGSNQPQHF.

CDR3 nucleotide sequence: TGTGCCAGCAGCGTAGAAAACCGGCCCGGGATCGGCTACACCTTC. Translated, it gives CASSVENRPGIGYTF. This chain links TRBV9 with TRBJ1-2; D is uncertain. The CDR3 totals 15 residues. Germline V CDR1 and CDR2: SGDLS, YYNGEE. The ends were cut back, 0 bases at V and 8 bases at J, with 17 bases in the middle.

This sequence joins TRBV11-2 and TRBJ1-1; 7 bases align to TRBD1. CDR3 length: 13 residues. With V trimmed by 5 bases and J by 6 bases, 6 bases remained unmatched. Germline V gene lookup returns CDR1 SGHAT and CDR2 FQNNGV. The CDR3 nucleotides are TGTGCCAGCAGCCAAATTACAGGGGCTGAAGCTTTCTTT. The encoded protein is CASSQITGAEAFF.

The gene calls are TRBV29-1 and TRBJ1-2; TRBD1 matches 7 bases. The CDR3 consists of 14 residues. Germline loops: CDR1 SQVTM, CDR2 ANQGSEA. V was clipped by 1 base and J by 3 bases; unmatched bases: 5. CDR3 sequence (DNA): TGCAGCGTTGAAGTCGCCAGGGGGGACTATGGCTACACCTTC. Encoded protein: CSVEVARGDYGYTF.

In this sample, this clone turned up once. The same CDR3 arises from other DNA sequences in this sample as well. The chain carries TRBV29-1 and TRBJ1-1, with 9 positions matching TRBD1. This CDR3 is 13 amino acids long. Losses at the gene ends were 7 bases for V and 4 bases for J; bases not matched to a gene: 7. Germline loops: CDR1 SQVTM, CDR2 ANQGSEA. CDR3 loop: CSAGQGSGTEAFF. The CDR3, as DNA: TGCAGCGCTGGACAGGGGTCGGGCACTGAAGCTTTCTTT.

The rearrangement joins TRBV7-9 to TRBJ2-2, with D perhaps TRBD1 (6 bases). V was clipped by 5 bases and J by 9 bases, with 10 bases between them. The length of the CDR3 is 12 residues. The V gene's germline CDR1 is SEHNR and CDR2 FQNEAQ (reference sequence). The CDR3 DNA follows: TGTGCCAGCAGCAGACAGGACCGGGAGCTGTTTTTT. It specifies CASSRQDRELFF.

This chain uses TRBV2 with TRBJ1-5; 7 nucleotides line up with TRBD1. The CDR3 is made up of 15 amino acids. With 5 bases clipped from V and 1 base from J, the junction kept 5 bases outside the gene matches. Germline-derived CDR1 and CDR2 are SNHLY and FYNNEI. CDR3 amino acids: CASSSGGKSNQPQHF. The CDR3 DNA sequence: TGTGCCAGCAGTTCAGGGGGGAAGAGCAATCAGCCCCAGCATTTT.

This clone appeared a single time. The chain couples TRBV28 to TRBJ1-4; D gene ambiguous. The CDR3 runs 12 residues. The germline V and J ends were trimmed by 8 bases and 7 bases, with 11 bases remaining between them. Germline CDR1 MDHEN, CDR2 SYDVKM. The CDR3 DNA sequence: TGTGCCAGCTCCCCCGGCGGTGAAAAACTGTTTTTT. Translating it yields CASSPGGEKLFF.

J is TRBJ2-7 and V is TRBV18; weak D call: TRBD2 (5 bases). This CDR3 has 14 amino acids. Germline V gives CDR1 KGHSH, CDR2 LQKENI. V dropped 4 bases and J dropped 5 bases, with 15 bases sitting between them. The CDR3 protein is CASSQRTGGDEQYF. The CDR3 DNA sequence: TGTGCCAGCTCACAGAGGACTGGAGGCGACGAGCAGTACTTC.

The count of this clone is one. This chain connects TRBV3-1 (or the pseudogene TRBV3-2) to TRBJ1-3; D ambiguous. The germline gives CDR1 LGHDT, CDR2 YNNKEL (reference sequence). The CDR3 is 15 residues long. Trimming left V 0 bases short and J 1 base short, with 7 bases between. The DNA of the CDR3 is TGTGCCAGCAGCCAAGATGGTGGTTCTGGAAACACCATATATTTT. It specifies CASSQDGGSGNTIYF.

The chain carries TRBV7-9 and TRBJ2-7; 10 bases align to TRBD1. Germline V gene sequence: CDR1 SEHNR, CDR2 FQNEAQ (reference sequence). Trimming at V came to 3 bases and at J to 4 bases, leaving 3 bases not matched to a gene. This CDR3 has 14 residues. For the CDR3, the DNA is TGTGCCAGCAGCTTGGGACAGGGGATGTACGAGCAGTACTTC. Translated, it gives CASSLGQGMYEQYF.

This clone was counted only a few times. CDR3 nucleotides: TGTGCCAGCAGCCCTCGGACAGGGAACGAAAAACTGTTTTTT. It specifies CASSPRTGNEKLFF. V and J are TRBV3-1 (or the pseudogene TRBV3-2) and TRBJ1-4, with 8 positions matching TRBD1. The CDR3 loop spans 14 amino acids. Germline loops: CDR1 LGHDT, CDR2 YNNKEL (reference sequence). Trimming cost V 4 bases and J 8 bases; bases outside gene matches: 6.

The genes are TRBV19 and TRBJ2-6; D is unresolved. The V gene's germline CDR1 is LNHDA and CDR2 SQIVND (reference sequence). This CDR3 contains 13 residues. The V gene lost 7 bases and the J gene lost 4 bases, with 8 bases spanning the gap. The CDR3 reads CASTPHGANVLTF. CDR3 bases: TGTGCCAGTACGCCCCACGGGGCCAACGTCCTGACTTTC.

Remarks on this clone: In the same sample, other DNA sequences code for this CDR3. This rearrangement joins TRBV29-1 to TRBJ1-2, with D uncertain. This CDR3 spans 11 amino acids. Germline V lookup: CDR1 SQVTM, CDR2 ANQGSEA. V was trimmed by 4 bases and J by 3 bases, leaving 6 bases between them. CDR3 loop: CSVGQDYGYTF. DNA for the CDR3: TGCAGCGTTGGGCAGGACTATGGCTACACCTTC. Looking up the rest from reference TRBV29-1 and TRBJ1-2 gives the full variable domain: SAVISQKPSRDICQRGTSLTIQCQVDSQVTMMFWYRQQPGQSLTLIATANQGSEATYESGFVIDKFPISRPNLTFSTLTVSNMSPEDSSIYLCSVGQDYGYTFGSGTRLTVV.

This chain links TRBV27 with TRBJ1-2; D perhaps matches TRBD1 (5 bases). The length of the CDR3 is 14 residues. The V end was cut by 3 bases, the J end by 2 bases, with 10 bases between. The germline gives CDR1 MNHEY, CDR2 SMNVEV (reference sequence). The CDR3 nucleotides read TGTGCCAGCAGTTTTGGCAGGGCCAACTATGGCTACACCTTC. Amino acid sequence: CASSFGRANYGYTF.

This clone occurred a few times. The V gene is TRBV2, the J gene TRBJ1-1; weak D call: TRBD1 (5 bases). This CDR3 has 12 amino acids. The V gene's germline CDR1 is SNHLY and CDR2 FYNNEI. V gave up 5 bases and J gave up 11 bases, with 15 bases separating them. The CDR3 DNA follows: TGTGCCAGCAGTTGGGACTTAAAATCGGCTTTCTTT. As protein: CASSWDLKSAFF.

The rearrangement joins TRBV4-1 to TRBJ2-7, with 16 bases that match TRBD2. Germline values: CDR1 MGHRA, CDR2 YSYEKL. J was trimmed by 2 bases and V by 4 bases; bases with no gene match: 2. The CDR3 covers 16 residues. The CDR3, as DNA: TGCGCCAGCAGCCGCGGGACTAGCGGGAGGGCCTACGAGCAGTACTTC. It codes for CASSRGTSGRAYEQYF.

The rearrangement joins TRBV5-4 to TRBJ1-2; D unclear. V lost 4 bases and J lost 7, with 17 bases in between. Per the germline V gene, CDR1 is SGHNT and CDR2 is YYREEE (reference sequence). The length of the CDR3 is 14 residues. CDR3 in DNA: TGTGCCAGCAGCACACCGGGAGAGCTCATTGGCTACACCTTC. This encodes CASSTPGELIGYTF.

The CDR3 is CATSDLGDYDLASKNNEQFF. The CDR3 DNA follows: TGTGCCACCAGTGATTTAGGAGACTACGACTTAGCCTCGAAAAACAATGAGCAGTTCTTC. This rearrangement joins TRBV24-1 to TRBJ2-1; maybe TRBD2 (5 bases). This CDR3 contains 20 residues. Germline CDR1 is KGHDR and CDR2 is SFDVKD. V lost 1 base and J lost 5, with 26 bases in between.

This chain connects TRBV7-8 to TRBJ1-1, with D maybe TRBD1 (6 bases). The CDR3 is 15 amino acids. V was trimmed by 5 bases and J by 2 bases, leaving 15 bases between them. From germline, CDR1 is SGHVS and CDR2 FQNEAQ. The chain's CDR3 is CASSDRNRENTEAFF. For the CDR3, the DNA is TGTGCCAGCAGCGACCGAAACAGGGAAAACACTGAAGCTTTCTTT.

The rearrangement uses TRBV19 and TRBJ1-2; tentatively, D is TRBD1 (6 bases). The CDR3 spans 14 residues. Deletions cut 2 bases from V and 8 bases from J, with 15 bases between. The germline gives CDR1 LNHDA, CDR2 SQIVND (reference sequence). DNA of the CDR3: TGTGCCAGTAGTATACCCGCACAGGGAGACGGCTACACCTTC. Translating it yields CASSIPAQGDGYTF.